One T cell receptor (beta chain) is described in this entry. Its recognized antigen is unknown. The sample holds no much larger clone one base away, and base qualities are not on file. The CDR3 has 15 amino acids, counting the end cysteine and phenylalanine. Of all the DNA, just the CDR3 is kept, 45 bases in frame from base 1. The germline V end is reduced by 3 bases and the J end by 9 bases; junction bases left unmatched: 7. CDR1 and CDR2 are read off the germline V gene as MDHEN and SYDVKM. The sample comes from a study of beta chain features in type 1 diabetes (dated by TCRdb to the late 2010s). With regard to the full study: No differences in mean age, gender distribution, total cell number or subset yield were found between patients and healthy donors. A total of about 110,000,000 sorted cells were examined across all samples, and a strong correlation was observed between cell number per subset and RNA yield. In the study, TCRB repertoires of sorted circulating CD4+ T cell subsets from recently diagnosed type 1 diabetes patients were compared with those of matched healthy donors. Regulatory and stem cell-like memory subsets were isolated from only 8 patients and roughly eight healthy donors, whereas naive and central memory subsets came from all 28 donors. Broad study findings and their caveats: Because cDNA was sequenced instead of genomic DNA, activated cells with high expression could be over-represented, although the groups did not differ in activation or CD3 levels. HLA sub-analyses involved small numbers of individuals, so any influence of HLA type on TCRB rearrangement remained unresolved. The naive, central memory and regulatory TCRB repertoires appeared to resemble one another more closely among patients than among healthy donors. Shorter templates might be favored by PCR, yet because patient and control samples were amplified and corrected together, any such skew would affect both groups equally. At VDJ recombination sites, patients with type 1 diabetes made fewer insertions and deleted more nucleotides, a pattern implying thymic rearrangement abnormalities. A moderate but significant shortening of TCRB CDR3 length was observed in type 1 diabetes patients in all four CD4+ subsets.

All of the isolated RNA was reverse transcribed with the High Capacity cDNA Reverse Transcription Kit, so expressed TCRB transcripts were sequenced. Deep immunoSEQ sequencing was performed on naive, central memory and regulatory T cell samples, with an average of around 3.5 million total reads per sample. Sorted cells were lysed in RLT buffer and RNA was extracted with DNase-treated RNeasy Micro or Mini kits, depending on cell number. Each cell subset was processed separately to prevent cross-contamination, with patient and healthy donor samples processed together. TCRB sequences were amplified from cDNA with the immunoSEQ multiplex PCR, producing 87-bp fragments spanning the CDR3 region. The amplicons were sequenced using the Illumina HiSeq platform. The study's own analysis went as follows. Synthetic template baselines were used to correct PCR bias computationally, reads within Hamming distance 2 were collapsed, and singletons that could not be merged were discarded. Reads were aligned against IMGT so that V, D and J genes, CDR3 length and insertions or deletions at six rearrangement sites could be assigned. Clonotype counts were normalized to sorted cell number within each subset before computing true diversity and Gini coefficients with the tcR R package. The overlap coefficient, calculated on TCRB nucleotide sequences, was used to quantify repertoire sharing. The table was pulled from immuneACCESS by TCRdb, which kept in-frame rearrangements only. Such tables lose some clones; where checked, under half of the loss comes from unresolved V genes, and the rest has no known cause. V, J and clone size are those of that table, while D and trimming were read from the DNA. A total of around 44,000 clones appear in this sample, approximately 56% of them only once. The ten biggest clones cover over 2% of the sample.

From each donor, a single peripheral blood sample of around 0.12 L on average was drawn into heparinised tubes. Using a panel that included CD45RO, CCR7, CD25, CD127, CD95 and CD27, naive, central memory, regulatory and stem cell-like memory CD4+ T cells were sorted on a BD FACSAria II. Every sorted population had a purity above 95%. PBMCs were isolated right away by Lymphoprep density gradient centrifugation and were stained directly, without culture. So that batch effects would be minimized, each experiment stained and sorted samples in pairs, pairing one healthy donor with one patient. The sequencing input was Tregs from blood. The sample's cell subset or site label is to be understood as: regulatory CD4+ T cells. This sequence originates from a woman between 18 and 29 years old in good health. The chain is made from TRBV28 and TRBJ2-1; 11 bases in the middle match TRBD2. The sequence in DNA is TGTGCCAGCAGTTTCCTTAGCGGGAGGGCCAGTGAGCAGTTCTTC. It is translated as CASSFLSGRASEQFF.